Presented here are 24 T cell receptor beta chains from one specimen sequenced in a study of T cell changes during pregnancy in multiple sclerosis. Produced via immunoSEQ multiplex PCR; TCRdb's table is partial and in-frame only. The repertoire includes approximately 83,000 clones, just under 95% of them detected once, and over 3.5% sits in the top ten. The input for sequencing was peripheral blood, taken in the first trimester of pregnancy. These receptors all stem from a female donor with multiple sclerosis, enrolled in a pregnancy study.

This chain joins TRBV4-2 and TRBJ2-1, with 8 bases aligning to TRBD2. Germline V gene sequence: CDR1 LGHNA, CDR2 YNFKEQ. V lost 7 bases to trimming and J lost 6 bases; unmatched junction nucleotides: 8. The CDR3 runs to 14 residues. The CDR3 DNA follows: TGTGCCAGCATGTCAAGCGGGGGAAGCAATGAGCAGTTCTTC. It is translated as CASMSSGGSNEQFF.

The J gene is TRBJ1-1, the V gene TRBV5-8; D is possibly TRBD1 (6 bases). The V gene lost 2 bases and the J gene lost 0 bases, with 14 bases spanning the gap. Germline-derived CDR1 and CDR2 are SGHTS and YDEGEE. The CDR3 is 16 amino acids. The CDR3 loop reads CASSFGTRSLNTEAFF. The CDR3 DNA reads TGTGCCAGCAGCTTCGGGACACGCTCCTTGAACACTGAAGCTTTCTTT.

The chain links TRBV10-3 to TRBJ1-1, with D maybe TRBD1 (5 bases). The V end was cut by 3 bases, the J end by 5 bases, with 13 bases between. This CDR3 is 14 amino acids long. The V gene's germline CDR1 is ENHRY and CDR2 SYGVKD. The CDR3 nucleotides read TGTGCCATCAGTGAATCAGGGATTTATACTGAAGCTTTCTTT. Translation: CAISESGIYTEAFF.

The rearrangement links TRBV11-3 to TRBJ2-2, with 11 bases matching TRBD2. CDR3 length: 16 amino acids. With 5 bases clipped from V and 2 bases from J, the junction kept 4 bases outside the gene matches. CDR1 is SGHNT and CDR2 is YENEEA in the germline V gene. CDR3 in amino acids: CASSMLAGGNTGELFF. The CDR3 DNA sequence: TGTGCCAGCAGCATGCTAGCGGGGGGAAACACCGGGGAGCTGTTTTTT.

The gene calls are TRBV12-5 and TRBJ1-1; TRBD1 is a possible D gene (5 bases). In germline, CDR1 is LGHNT, CDR2 FRNRAP. Trimming shortened V by 8 bases and J by 5 bases, and 18 bases separated the two germline ends. This CDR3 comprises 14 residues. The DNA for the CDR3 is TGTGCTAGTCGGATCGGGGGGGGAGGAACTGAAGCTTTCTTT. Amino acids: CASRIGGGGTEAFF.

V and J are TRBV19 and TRBJ1-4, with a possible D match to TRBD1 (5 bases). Germline lookup yields CDR1 LNHDA and CDR2 SQIVND (reference sequence). CDR3 size: 16 residues. The V end lost 10 bases, the J end lost 3 bases, and 21 bases lay between the germline ends. Written as DNA, the CDR3 is TGTGCCACACGCGAGTTGGACAACATGCCTAATGAAAAACTGTTTTTT. It yields the protein CATRELDNMPNEKLFF.

The genes are TRBV6-1 and TRBJ1-2; D is uncertain. The V and J ends lost 1 base and 4 bases respectively, with 7 bases between them. Germline CDR1 reads MNHNS; CDR2 reads SASEGT. This CDR3 is built from 13 residues. CDR3 DNA sequence: TGTGCCAGCAGTGAAGGGGAGGTCTATGGCTACACCTTC. Protein: CASSEGEVYGYTF.

This clone occurred once. The chain joins TRBV30 to TRBJ1-2; weak D call: TRBD1 (5 bases). V was shortened by 1 base and J by 4 bases, with 7 bases between the two germline ends. This CDR3 is 12 amino acids long. The germline V gene has CDR1 GTSNPN and CDR2 SVGIG (reference sequence). The CDR3 sequence: CAWSAQGYGYTF. The CDR3 bases are TGTGCCTGGAGTGCCCAGGGCTATGGCTACACCTTC.

This chain joins TRBV27 and TRBJ1-2; D is perhaps TRBD1 (5 bases). Germline V lookup: CDR1 MNHEY, CDR2 SMNVEV (reference sequence). The CDR3 has 16 residues. V was pared by 5 bases and J by 0 bases, with 16 bases between. The CDR3 protein is CASSKMGGSPNYGYTF. In DNA form, the CDR3 reads TGTGCCAGCAGTAAAATGGGGGGATCCCCTAACTATGGCTACACCTTC.

This rearrangement joins TRBV27 to TRBJ2-7; 10 bases align to TRBD1. J was trimmed by 0 bases and V by 0 bases; bases with no gene match: 2. The CDR3 totals 16 residues. The germline CDR1 and CDR2 sequences are MNHEY and SMNVEV (reference sequence). CDR3 in DNA: TGTGCCAGCAGTTTATCCTGGGACAGGGGCTCCTACGAGCAGTACTTC. Its protein product is CASSLSWDRGSYEQYF.

This clone was counted once. V usage is TRBV6-6 and J usage is TRBJ2-5; a possible D gene is TRBD1 (5 bases). In germline, CDR1 is MNHNY, CDR2 SVGAGI (reference sequence). Trimming cost V 5 bases and J 10 bases, with 20 bases left between them. The CDR3 spans 14 residues. The CDR3, as DNA: TGTGCCAGCAGTCCCAGGGCCCTCTTGTTTGACCAGTACTTC. Protein: CASSPRALLFDQYF.

The V and J genes are TRBV5-1 and TRBJ2-1; 8 bases are shared with TRBD2. The CDR3 has 17 amino acids. CDR1 and CDR2 (germline): SGHRS, YFSETQ. J was trimmed by 4 bases and V by 0 bases; bases with no gene match: 9. CDR3 residues: CASSLAPGLAAYNEQFF. As DNA, the CDR3 is TGCGCCAGCAGCTTGGCCCCAGGACTAGCTGCTTACAATGAGCAGTTCTTC.

V is TRBV19 and J is TRBJ1-2; TRBD1 aligns across 8 bases. The CDR3 spans 14 residues. Trimming cost V 5 bases and J 7 bases; bases outside gene matches: 9. Per germline, CDR1 LNHDA and CDR2 SQIVND (reference sequence). The CDR3 DNA is TGTGCCAGTAGTGCGGCAGGGGGCAATTCTGGCTACACCTTC. Translation: CASSAAGGNSGYTF.

The chain uses TRBV2 and TRBJ1-1; perhaps TRBD1 as D (5 bases). Per the germline V gene, CDR1 is SNHLY and CDR2 is FYNNEI. V lost 6 bases, J lost 0 bases, and 20 bases lay in between. The CDR3 extends over 17 amino acids. CDR3 residues: CASSPRAQGFMNTEAFF. The CDR3 region has the DNA TGTGCCAGCAGCCCAAGGGCCCAGGGATTCATGAACACTGAAGCTTTCTTT.

This sequence joins TRBV5-5 and TRBJ2-5, with D perhaps matching TRBD1 (5 bases). Trimming pared 4 bases from V and 1 base from J, leaving 20 bases between. The CDR3 contains 17 residues. Germline loops: CDR1 SGHKS, CDR2 YYEKEE (reference sequence). CDR3 in amino acids: CASSGGDLAGLQETQYF. In nucleotides, the CDR3 is TGTGCCAGCAGCGGTGGGGATCTCGCAGGGCTCCAAGAGACCCAGTACTTC. Full variable domain (missing parts from reference TRBV5-5 and TRBJ2-5): DAGVTQSPTHLIKTRGQQVTLRCSPISGHKSVSWYQQVLGQGPQFIFQYYEKEERGRGNFPDRFSARQFPNYSSELNVNALLLGDSALYLCASSGGDLAGLQETQYFGPGTRLLVL.

The gene calls are TRBV6-1 and TRBJ2-1; TRBD2 is a possible D gene (5 bases). Germline CDR1 and CDR2: MNHNS and SASEGT. The CDR3 is made up of 16 amino acids. V lost 0 bases to trimming and J lost 8 bases, with 17 bases between them. Here the CDR3 DNA reads TGTGCCAGCAGTGAAGCCCGATTCGGGGTTAAAGATGAGCAGTTCTTC. This encodes CASSEARFGVKDEQFF.

This clone was picked up one time. J is TRBJ2-3 and V is TRBV10-3; perhaps TRBD2 as D (7 bases). The germline CDR1 and CDR2 sequences are ENHRY and SYGVKD. V gave up 10 bases and J gave up 1 base, with 18 bases separating them. This CDR3 comprises 15 residues. CDR3 loop: CATRGGGAGTDTQYF. CDR3 sequence (DNA): TGTGCCACCCGAGGGGGGGGAGCGGGCACAGATACGCAGTATTTT.

This chain uses TRBV30 with TRBJ2-7; 7 bases map to TRBD1. This CDR3 has 14 amino acids. Germline CDR1 reads GTSNPN; CDR2 reads SVGIG (reference sequence). J was trimmed by 11 bases and V by 5 bases; bases with no gene match: 18. The CDR3 loop reads CAWGQDRDRRLEYF. Here the CDR3 DNA reads TGTGCCTGGGGCCAGGATCGGGACAGACGACTGGAGTACTTC.

This sequence joins TRBV9 and TRBJ2-3, with 7 bases aligning to TRBD2. The V and J ends lost 0 bases and 0 bases, in that order; junction bases with no gene match: 4. The V gene's germline CDR1 is SGDLS and CDR2 YYNGEE. The CDR3 contains 16 residues. Here the CDR3 DNA reads TGTGCCAGCAGCGTAGAGGGAGGGACTAGCACAGATACGCAGTATTTT. Translation gives CASSVEGGTSTDTQYF.

This chain connects TRBV6-5 to TRBJ1-1, with D perhaps TRBD1 (5 bases). Per the germline V gene, CDR1 is MNHEY and CDR2 is SVGAGI. V lost 6 bases, J lost 1 base, and 15 bases lay in between. The CDR3 runs 15 residues. The CDR3 region is CASRGIPQGNTEAFF. Here the CDR3 DNA reads TGTGCCAGCAGGGGTATTCCCCAGGGGAACACTGAAGCTTTCTTT.

The rearrangement links TRBV7-3 to TRBJ2-3, with TRBD2 as a possible D gene (5 bases). Germline-derived CDR1 and CDR2 are SGHTA and FQGTGA. Trimming pared 5 bases from V and 4 bases from J, leaving 10 bases between. This CDR3 spans 13 amino acids. The CDR3 nucleotides are TGTGCCAGCAGCACGGGGTGGTCAGATACGCAGTATTTT. This gives the protein CASSTGWSDTQYF.

The gene calls are TRBV13 and TRBJ2-5, with TRBD2 as a possible D gene (6 bases). The length of the CDR3 is 17 residues. Per the germline V gene, CDR1 is PRHDT and CDR2 is FYEKMQ (reference sequence). Trimming took off 5 bases at V and 4 bases at J, with 23 bases between the two ends. CDR3 residues: CASSLTSGRTAGETQYF. The CDR3 nucleotides read TGTGCCAGCAGCCTGACTTCAGGACGAACAGCGGGAGAGACCCAGTACTTC.

The rearrangement links TRBV29-1 to TRBJ2-1; possibly TRBD1 for D (5 bases). The CDR3 loop spans 15 amino acids. Germline CDR1 reads SQVTM; CDR2 reads ANQGSEA. V was cut by 0 bases and J by 6 bases, with 15 bases left in between. The CDR3 loop reads CSVEEDTSFINEQFF. CDR3 in DNA: TGCAGCGTTGAAGAGGACACGAGTTTCATCAATGAGCAGTTCTTC.

As DNA, the CDR3 is TGTGCCAGCAGCTTGCTGCCAGACTACGAGCAGTACTTC. Translation gives CASSLLPDYEQYF. The J gene is TRBJ2-7, the V gene TRBV5-5; D unresolved. CDR1 is SGHKS and CDR2 is YYEKEE in the germline V gene (reference sequence). CDR3 length equals 13 residues. The ends were cut back, 1 base at V and 3 bases at J, with 8 bases in the middle.